The rows below give T cell receptor beta chains drawn from one sample of a study of T cell repertoires in cytomegalovirus infection. TCRdb recomputed calls from the reads with MiXCR, one row per CDR3 protein. This sample has approximately 43,000 distinct CDR3 sequences; 20% occur once, and the top ten carry less than 20%. Antigens of these TCRs are unknown. The sequenced sample was PBMCs, sequenced either directly or after in vitro stimulation (not recorded which). The receptors shown here come from a human donor in good health (CMV status not recorded). Some clones in this sample may be carry-over from other donors' samples. CDR3s include the opening cysteine and the closing phenylalanine or tryptophan. Fields, in order: V gene, J gene, clone size, D gene, CDR3 length, CDR3 protein, CDR3 DNA. The D gene is left open where the match is weak. Only part of the rows carry a size: once, few, many, or a class if the clone is expanded.

>TRBV15|TRBJ2-1|-|TRBD1|14
CATSTDRGPDEQFF
TGTGCCACCAGCACTGACAGGGGCCCGGATGAGCAGTTCTTC
>TRBV12-3/TRBV12-4|TRBJ1-1|-|-|14
CASSSGATDTEAFF
TGTGCCAGCAGCTCCGGAGCTACGGACACTGAAGCTTTCTTT
>TRBV6-6|TRBJ1-5|-|-|12
CASTGSNQPQHF
TGTGCCAGTACAGGTAGCAATCAGCCCCAGCATTTT
>TRBV20-1|TRBJ1-6|-|-|12
CSARGPGAPLHF
TGCAGTGCTAGAGGCCCAGGGGCACCCCTCCACTTT
>TRBV12-3/TRBV12-4|TRBJ2-5|many|-|12
CASSSGLETQYF
TGTGCCAGCAGTTCCGGGTTGGAGACCCAGTACTTC
>TRBV6-1|TRBJ2-7|-|-|14
CASRSRGALYEQYF
TGTGCCAGCAGGAGCAGGGGGGCACTCTACGAGCAGTACTTC
>TRBV11-2|TRBJ2-3|-|TRBD2|15
CASSFGLAETDTQYF
TGTGCCAGCAGCTTTGGACTAGCGGAAACAGATACGCAGTATTTT
>TRBV6-6|TRBJ2-5|many|TRBD1|17
CASSAGTALDAQETQYF
TGTGCCAGCAGTGCCGGGACAGCCCTCGATGCCCAAGAGACCCAGTACTTC
>TRBV27|TRBJ2-2|-|TRBD2|16
CASSYSGGAYTGELFF
TGTGCCAGCAGTTACAGCGGGGGGGCCTACACCGGGGAGCTGTTTTTT
>TRBV5-4|TRBJ2-5|few|TRBD2|15
CASSFSSGDQETQYF
TGTGCCAGCAGCTTCTCTAGCGGGGACCAAGAGACCCAGTACTTC
>TRBV20-1|TRBJ1-2|few|-|11
CSATREGSYTF
TGCAGTGCTACCAGGGAGGGAAGCTACACCTTC
>TRBV7-6|TRBJ1-5|few|-|14
CASSDRATNQPQHF
TGTGCCAGCAGCGACCGGGCCACGAATCAGCCCCAGCATTTT
>TRBV27|TRBJ2-1|-|-|16
CASSLLVASGIDEQFF
TGTGCCAGCAGTTTACTAGTGGCTAGTGGGATCGATGAGCAGTTCTTC
>TRBV6-6|TRBJ1-6|many|-|16
CASSYSAGASNSPLHF
TGTGCCAGCAGTTACTCTGCGGGGGCAAGTAATTCACCCCTCCACTTT
>TRBV6-1|TRBJ2-3|few|TRBD2|16
CASSSPVAGLTDTQYF
TGTGCCAGCAGTTCCCCCGTAGCGGGGCTCACAGATACGCAGTATTTT
>TRBV7-2|TRBJ2-1|many|TRBD2|14
CASSLGGRVGEQFF
TGTGCCAGCAGCTTAGGGGGGAGGGTTGGTGAGCAGTTCTTC
>TRBV7-9|TRBJ1-2|few|-|15
CASSFSSKSNYGYTF
TGTGCCAGCAGCTTTTCCAGTAAATCTAACTATGGCTACACCTTC
>TRBV7-6|TRBJ2-7|few|TRBD1|12
CASSQTGLEQYF
TGTGCCAGCAGCCAGACAGGGCTGGAGCAGTACTTC
>TRBV9|TRBJ2-1|-|TRBD2|17
CASSVGTSGSMGDEQFF
TGTGCCAGCAGCGTCGGGACTAGCGGGAGCATGGGGGATGAGCAGTTCTTC
>TRBV4-1|TRBJ2-1|many|-|16
CASSQDGSETYNEQFF
TGCGCCAGCAGCCAAGATGGTTCGGAAACCTACAATGAGCAGTTCTTC
>TRBV7-2|TRBJ2-2|many|-|15
CASSPGPRPTGELFF
TGTGCCAGCAGCCCGGGACCTAGACCAACCGGGGAGCTGTTTTTT
>TRBV3-1|TRBJ2-4|-|-|18
CASSQRVNSLLAKNIQYF
TGTGCCAGCAGCCAGAGAGTAAACAGCTTGCTAGCCAAAAACATTCAGTACTTC
>TRBV28|TRBJ2-5|few|TRBD2|16
CASRGLAGGGGETQYF
TGTGCCAGCAGGGGACTAGCGGGAGGTGGAGGAGAGACCCAGTACTTC
>TRBV2|TRBJ2-2|few|-|14
CASILERGTGELFF
TGTGCCAGCATCCTCGAGAGGGGGACCGGGGAGCTGTTTTTT
>TRBV7-9|TRBJ2-5|few|-|12
CASSPLAGAASF
TGTGCCAGCAGTCCTCTTGCTGGGGCTGCGTCGTTC
>TRBV15|TRBJ1-1|-|-|12
CATSPVGTEAFF
TGTGCCACCAGTCCAGTTGGGACTGAAGCTTTCTTT
>TRBV7-6|TRBJ2-7|few|-|13
CASSDPRGHEQYF
TGTGCCAGCAGCGACCCTCGTGGCCACGAGCAGTACTTC
>TRBV20-1|TRBJ2-3|-|-|13
CSARPGGEDTQYF
TGCAGTGCCCGTCCTGGCGGGGAGGATACGCAGTATTTT
>TRBV23-1|TRBJ2-3|few|-|16
CASSQGWGSGTDTQYF
TGCGCCAGCAGTCAAGGCTGGGGTAGTGGCACAGATACGCAGTATTTT
>TRBV7-2|TRBJ2-7|many|TRBD2|15
CASSWGLAGPYEQYF
TGTGCCAGCAGCTGGGGACTAGCGGGGCCCTACGAGCAGTACTTC
>TRBV27|TRBJ2-2|-|-|14
CASSFSRLTGELFF
TGTGCCAGCAGTTTTTCGCGGCTCACCGGGGAGCTGTTTTTT
>TRBV7-4|TRBJ2-7|-|TRBD2|17
CASSSRREVLSVYEQYF
TGTGCCAGCAGCTCTCGCCGGGAGGTCCTATCGGTTTACGAGCAGTACTTC
>TRBV7-2|TRBJ1-2|few|-|14
CASSLVGTLYGYTF
TGTGCCAGCAGCTTAGTCGGGACACTCTATGGCTACACCTTC
>TRBV7-9|TRBJ2-1|-|-|14
CASSLYTGFNEQFF
TGTGCCAGCAGCTTATATACGGGATTCAATGAGCAGTTCTTC
>TRBV20-1|TRBJ2-3|few|TRBD2|18
CSARGGLAGGTHTDTQYF
TGCAGTGCTAGGGGTGGACTAGCGGGAGGAACACACACAGATACGCAGTATTTT
>TRBV10-3|TRBJ1-2|-|-|14
CAISETALSKGYTF
TGTGCCATCAGTGAGACGGCCCTCTCGAAAGGCTACACCTTC
>TRBV19|TRBJ2-7|few|TRBD1|15
CASSRTGTGIDEQYF
TGTGCCAGTAGTAGAACCGGGACAGGGATCGACGAGCAGTACTTC
>TRBV19|TRBJ1-2|-|-|14
CASSKTGYHYGYTF
TGTGCCAGTAGTAAGACGGGGTATCATTATGGCTACACCTTC
>TRBV20-1|TRBJ1-2|-|-|12
CSARKQDVRYTF
TGCAGTGCTAGGAAACAGGATGTACGCTACACCTTC
>TRBV7-6|TRBJ2-7|many|-|14
CASGPGVRSYEQYF
TGTGCCAGCGGCCCCGGGGTTCGGTCCTACGAGCAGTACTTC
>TRBV7-9|TRBJ1-1|many|-|14
CASSEKRANTEAFF
TGTGCCAGCAGCGAAAAGAGGGCGAACACTGAAGCTTTCTTT
>TRBV6-5|TRBJ1-5|-|-|13
CASSYSRNQPQHF
TGTGCCAGCAGTTACTCGCGAAATCAGCCCCAGCATTTT
>TRBV7-8|TRBJ2-3|many|-|15
CASSPARSVSDTQYF
TGTGCCAGCAGCCCAGCCCGCTCGGTCTCAGATACGCAGTATTTT
>TRBV10-3|TRBJ1-3|many|-|13
CAISGADGNTIYF
TGTGCCATCAGTGGGGCAGACGGGAACACCATATATTTT
>TRBV9|TRBJ1-1|-|-|17
CASSEGGVGAASTEAFF
TGTGCCAGCAGCGAGGGCGGGGTGGGGGCAGCGAGCACTGAAGCTTTCTTT
>TRBV27|TRBJ2-1|-|TRBD2|15
CASSASGRARNEQFF
TGTGCCAGCTCGGCTAGCGGGAGGGCACGAAATGAGCAGTTCTTC
>TRBV6-5|TRBJ1-3|few|-|13
CATQPPGVHTIYF
TGTGCCACCCAGCCCCCGGGGGTCCACACCATATATTTT
>TRBV12-3/TRBV12-4|TRBJ2-1|once|TRBD2|14
CASRSGSPYNEQFF
TGTGCCAGCCGTAGCGGGAGCCCTTACAATGAGCAGTTCTTC
>TRBV7-8|TRBJ1-2|few|-|13
CASSLFGGYGYTF
TGTGCCAGCAGCTTATTCGGGGGATATGGCTACACCTTC
>TRBV5-1|TRBJ2-1|few|-|17
CASSLAELPSSYNEQFF
TGCGCCAGCAGCTTGGCCGAGCTGCCGAGCTCCTACAATGAGCAGTTCTTC
>TRBV4-2|TRBJ2-1|-|-|16
CASSQAQADLYNEQFF
TGTGCCAGCAGCCAAGCCCAGGCGGACCTGTACAATGAGCAGTTCTTC
>TRBV7-9|TRBJ2-3|many|TRBD2|15
CASSISGDFTDTQYF
TGTGCCAGCAGCATTAGCGGGGATTTCACAGATACGCAGTATTTT
>TRBV18|TRBJ1-1|-|TRBD1|16
CASSEGQGGLGTEAFF
TGTGCCAGCTCGGAAGGACAGGGGGGATTGGGCACTGAAGCTTTCTTT
>TRBV7-9|TRBJ1-2|-|-|13
CASSETYGYGYTF
TGTGCCAGCAGCGAGACCTACGGATATGGCTACACCTTC
>TRBV11-1|TRBJ2-1|-|TRBD2|15
CASSLGTSGGNEQFF
TGTGCCAGCAGCTTAGGGACTAGCGGGGGAAATGAGCAGTTCTTC
>TRBV6-5|TRBJ1-2|many|TRBD1|14
CASSRPGTAEGYTF
TGTGCCAGCAGTCGACCCGGGACAGCCGAAGGCTACACCTTC
>TRBV20-1|TRBJ2-1|few|TRBD1|16
CSARDSRNTGGNEQFF
TGCAGTGCTAGGGATTCTCGTAACACAGGGGGCAATGAGCAGTTCTTC
>TRBV5-1|TRBJ2-2|-|-|14
CASSLDSNTGELFF
TGCGCCAGCAGCTTGGACTCGAACACCGGGGAGCTGTTTTTT
>TRBV6-6|TRBJ1-5|-|-|14
CASRFGGSNQPQHF
TGTGCCAGCAGGTTTGGGGGCAGCAATCAGCCCCAGCATTTT
>TRBV6-1|TRBJ1-5|few|-|12
CASSEAAGPWHF
TGTGCCAGCAGCGAAGCGGCAGGTCCATGGCATTTT